This TCR beta chain was captured by sequencing in a study of control samples from healthy donors and cancer patients. The germline gives CDR1 MNHEY, CDR2 SMNVEV (reference sequence). This CDR3 is built from 14 residues. V was shortened by 4 bases and J by 5 bases, with 12 bases between the two germline ends. Clones were read by immunoSEQ multiplex PCR, and TCRdb kept only the in-frame ones, dropping some. The sample includes 150,000 to 180,000 clones, 85% to 95% of them seen just once. This TCR was sampled from a man between 35 and 55 years old in good health. The sequencing input was blood. The J gene is TRBJ1-5, the V gene TRBV27; D gene ambiguous. In nucleotides, the CDR3 is TGTGCCAGCAGTTCCCGGGCCTCCCATCAGCCCCAGCATTTT. It encodes CASSSRASHQPQHF.